This TCR beta chain was sequenced during a study of shared clonotypes between healthy human individuals. Repertoires were generated with immunoSEQ multiplex PCR, while TCRdb's copy carries only in-frame clones and drops some. The data show 2,500,000 or so clones, with around nine tenths seen just once and 0.13% to 0.15% held by the top ten. The germline V gene has CDR1 SGHRS and CDR2 YFSETQ. V was clipped by 0 bases and J by 2 bases; unmatched bases: 11. The CDR3 spans 17 residues. V is TRBV5-1 and J is TRBJ2-7; TRBD1 aligns across 7 bases. Specimen: naive CD4+ T cells sorted from blood. Subset indicated: CD45RA+ positively selected. This clonotype originated in a man in his late teens or twenties in good health. CDR3 in amino acids: CASSLEPPGQVTYEQYF. The CDR3 DNA is TGCGCCAGCAGCTTGGAGCCACCCGGACAGGTGACCTACGAGCAGTACTTC.